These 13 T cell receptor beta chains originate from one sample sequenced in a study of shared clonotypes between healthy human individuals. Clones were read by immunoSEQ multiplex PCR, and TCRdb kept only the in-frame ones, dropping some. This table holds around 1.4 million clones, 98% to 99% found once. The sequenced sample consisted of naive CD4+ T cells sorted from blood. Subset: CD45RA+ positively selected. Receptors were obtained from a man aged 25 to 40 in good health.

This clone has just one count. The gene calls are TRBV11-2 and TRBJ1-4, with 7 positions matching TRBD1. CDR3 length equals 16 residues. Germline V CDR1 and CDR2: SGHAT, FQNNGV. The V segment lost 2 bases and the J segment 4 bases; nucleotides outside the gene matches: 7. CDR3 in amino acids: CASSLTLGQVNEKLFF. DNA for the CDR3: TGTGCCAGCAGCTTAACTCTTGGACAGGTTAATGAAAAACTGTTTTTT.

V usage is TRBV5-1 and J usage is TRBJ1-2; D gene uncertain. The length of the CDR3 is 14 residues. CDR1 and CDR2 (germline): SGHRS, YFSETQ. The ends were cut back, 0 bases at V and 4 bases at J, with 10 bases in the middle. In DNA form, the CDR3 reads TGCGCCAGCAGCTTGGCGGAGGTTAGCTATGGCTACACCTTC. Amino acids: CASSLAEVSYGYTF. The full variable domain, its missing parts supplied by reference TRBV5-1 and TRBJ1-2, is KAGVTQTPRYLIKTRGQQVTLSCSPISGHRSVSWYQQTPGQGLQFLFEYFSETQRNKGNFPGRFSGRQFSNSRSEMNVSTLELGDSALYLCASSLAEVSYGYTFGSGTRLTVV.

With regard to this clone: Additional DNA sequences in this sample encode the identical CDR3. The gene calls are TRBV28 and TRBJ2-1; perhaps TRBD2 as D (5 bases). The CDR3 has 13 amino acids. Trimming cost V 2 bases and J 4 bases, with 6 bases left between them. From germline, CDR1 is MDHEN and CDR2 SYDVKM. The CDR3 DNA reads TGTGCCAGCAGTTTAACGGGATACAATGAGCAGTTCTTC. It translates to CASSLTGYNEQFF.

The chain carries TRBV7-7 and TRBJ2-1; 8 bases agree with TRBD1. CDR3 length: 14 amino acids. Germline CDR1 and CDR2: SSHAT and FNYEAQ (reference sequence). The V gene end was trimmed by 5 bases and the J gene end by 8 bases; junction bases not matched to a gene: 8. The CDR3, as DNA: TGTGCCAGCAGCCTCGGACAGGGCCGGGATGAGCAGTTCTTC. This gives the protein CASSLGQGRDEQFF.

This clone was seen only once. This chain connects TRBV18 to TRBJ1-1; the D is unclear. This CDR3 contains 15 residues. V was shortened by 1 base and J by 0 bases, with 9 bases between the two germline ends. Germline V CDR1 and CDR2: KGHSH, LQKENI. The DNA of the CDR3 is TGTGCCAGCTCACCACGACCGGACTTGAACACTGAAGCTTTCTTT. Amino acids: CASSPRPDLNTEAFF.

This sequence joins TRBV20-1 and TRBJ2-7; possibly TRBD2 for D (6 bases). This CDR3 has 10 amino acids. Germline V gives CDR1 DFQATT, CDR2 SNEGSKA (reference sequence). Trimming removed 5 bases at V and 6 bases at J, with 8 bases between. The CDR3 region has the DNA TGCAGTGCTGGGACTCCCGAGCAGTACTTC. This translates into CSAGTPEQYF.

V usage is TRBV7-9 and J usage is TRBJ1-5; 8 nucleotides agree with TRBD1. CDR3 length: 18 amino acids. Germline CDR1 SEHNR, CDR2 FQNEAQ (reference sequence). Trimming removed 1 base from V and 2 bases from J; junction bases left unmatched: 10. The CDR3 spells CASSLGASGGVGNQPQHF. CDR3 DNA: TGTGCCAGCAGCTTAGGGGCTTCAGGGGGCGTGGGCAATCAGCCCCAGCATTTT.

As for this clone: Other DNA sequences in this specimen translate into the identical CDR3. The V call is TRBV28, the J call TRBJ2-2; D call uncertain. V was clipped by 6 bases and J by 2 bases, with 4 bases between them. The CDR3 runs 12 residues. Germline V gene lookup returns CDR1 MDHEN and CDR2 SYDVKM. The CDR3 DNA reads TGTGCCAGCAGCCTAAACACCGGGGAGCTGTTTTTT. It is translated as CASSLNTGELFF.

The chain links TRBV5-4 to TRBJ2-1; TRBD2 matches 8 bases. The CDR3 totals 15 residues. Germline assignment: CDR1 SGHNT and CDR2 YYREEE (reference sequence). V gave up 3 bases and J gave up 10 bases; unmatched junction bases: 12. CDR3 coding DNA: TGTGCCAGCAGCTGGAGGGCAGCGGGAGCCGGGGAGCAGTTCTTC. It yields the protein CASSWRAAGAGEQFF.

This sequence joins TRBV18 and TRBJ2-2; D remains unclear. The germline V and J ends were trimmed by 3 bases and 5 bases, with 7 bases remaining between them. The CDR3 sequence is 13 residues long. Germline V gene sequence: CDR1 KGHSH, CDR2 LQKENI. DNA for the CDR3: TGTGCCAGCTCACCCCTGAGAACCGGGGAGCTGTTTTTT. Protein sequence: CASSPLRTGELFF.

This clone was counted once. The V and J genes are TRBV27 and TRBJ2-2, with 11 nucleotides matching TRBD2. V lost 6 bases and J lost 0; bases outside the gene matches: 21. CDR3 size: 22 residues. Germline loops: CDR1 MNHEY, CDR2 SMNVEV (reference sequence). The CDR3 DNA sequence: TGTGCCAGCAGCTTTCGCCCCACTAGCGGGAGTTATCCCCAACCGAACACCGGGGAGCTGTTTTTT. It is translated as CASSFRPTSGSYPQPNTGELFF.

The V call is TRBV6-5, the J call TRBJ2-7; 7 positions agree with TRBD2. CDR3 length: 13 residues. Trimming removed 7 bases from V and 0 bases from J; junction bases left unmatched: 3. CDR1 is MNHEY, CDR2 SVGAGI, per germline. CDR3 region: CASKRTSSYEQYF. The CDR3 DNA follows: TGTGCCAGCAAGAGGACTAGCTCCTACGAGCAGTACTTC.

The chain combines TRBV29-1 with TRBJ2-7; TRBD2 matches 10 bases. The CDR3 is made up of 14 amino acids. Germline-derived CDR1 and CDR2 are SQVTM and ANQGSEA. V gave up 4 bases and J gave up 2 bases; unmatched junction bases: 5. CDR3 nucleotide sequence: TGCAGCGTTGGGAGACTAGCGGGCGCCTACGAGCAGTACTTC. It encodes CSVGRLAGAYEQYF.